A selection of T cell receptor beta chains follows, all from one sample in a study of control samples from healthy donors and cancer patients. Produced via immunoSEQ multiplex PCR; TCRdb's table is partial and in-frame only. This sample has around 70,000 clones; roughly 93% occur once, and the top ten carry approximately 3%. The sample taken for sequencing was blood. The receptors come from a woman aged 30 to 39 in good health. The CDR3 runs from the conserved cysteine through the conserved F or W. D genes are given only for firm matches. Rows give clone size only sometimes, using once, few, many, or a class for an expanded clone.

abundance: .; v_gene: TRBV15; j_gene: TRBJ1-3; d_gene: TRBD1; CDR3aa: CATSRDRGQGKSGNTIYF; CDR3nt: TGTGCCACCAGCAGAGACCGGGGACAGGGGAAATCTGGAAACACCATATATTTT
abundance: .; v_gene: TRBV27; j_gene: TRBJ1-2; d_gene: .; CDR3aa: CASSTGPGNGYTF; CDR3nt: TGTGCCAGCAGCACGGGACCGGGGAATGGCTACACCTTC
abundance: .; v_gene: TRBV9; j_gene: TRBJ1-1; d_gene: .; CDR3aa: CASSVDGRGSEAFF; CDR3nt: TGTGCCAGCAGCGTAGATGGGAGGGGCTCTGAAGCTTTCTTT
abundance: .; v_gene: TRBV3-1/TRBV3-2; j_gene: TRBJ1-6; d_gene: .; CDR3aa: CASSQGQTNSPLHF; CDR3nt: TGTGCCAGCAGCCAAGGACAGACTAATTCACCCCTCCACTTT
abundance: .; v_gene: TRBV4-1; j_gene: TRBJ1-2; d_gene: .; CDR3aa: CASGGLRFAGYTF; CDR3nt: TGCGCCAGTGGGGGACTTCGCTTTGCTGGCTACACCTTC
abundance: once; v_gene: TRBV5-1; j_gene: TRBJ2-1; d_gene: TRBD1; CDR3aa: CASSLERGLDNEQFF; CDR3nt: TGCGCCAGCAGCTTGGAGAGGGGGCTCGACAATGAGCAGTTCTTC
abundance: few; v_gene: TRBV6-1; j_gene: TRBJ1-5; d_gene: .; CDR3aa: CASSEGGLNQPQHF; CDR3nt: TGTGCCAGCAGTGAAGGTGGACTCAATCAGCCCCAGCATTTT
abundance: once; v_gene: TRBV7-2; j_gene: TRBJ1-5; d_gene: .; CDR3aa: CASSLDRDQPQHF; CDR3nt: TGTGCCAGCAGCTTAGATAGAGATCAGCCCCAGCATTTT
abundance: .; v_gene: TRBV5-6; j_gene: TRBJ1-5; d_gene: .; CDR3aa: CASSFGSNQPQHF; CDR3nt: TGTGCCAGCAGCTTTGGCAGCAATCAGCCCCAGCATTTT
abundance: .; v_gene: TRBV19; j_gene: TRBJ1-1; d_gene: .; CDR3aa: CASSISGTPWDTEAFF; CDR3nt: TGTGCCAGTAGTATCTCCGGAACTCCCTGGGACACTGAAGCTTTCTTT
abundance: .; v_gene: TRBV15; j_gene: TRBJ1-1; d_gene: .; CDR3aa: CATSHRDTEAFF; CDR3nt: TGTGCCACCAGCCACAGGGATACTGAAGCTTTCTTT
abundance: .; v_gene: TRBV6-1; j_gene: TRBJ1-3; d_gene: .; CDR3aa: CASSEAGWGQDTIYF; CDR3nt: TGTGCCAGCAGTGAAGCAGGATGGGGTCAGGACACCATATATTTT
abundance: .; v_gene: TRBV29-1; j_gene: TRBJ2-5; d_gene: TRBD1; CDR3aa: CSVIQGFGETQYF; CDR3nt: TGCAGCGTTATACAGGGGTTCGGGGAGACCCAGTACTTC
abundance: .; v_gene: TRBV27; j_gene: TRBJ1-6; d_gene: .; CDR3aa: CATKRGVNSPLHF; CDR3nt: TGTGCCACCAAGAGAGGGGTAAATTCACCCCTCCACTTT
abundance: .; v_gene: TRBV6-1; j_gene: TRBJ2-7; d_gene: .; CDR3aa: CASSERGERVYEQYF; CDR3nt: TGTGCCAGCAGTGAAAGAGGGGAGAGGGTCTACGAGCAGTACTTC
abundance: .; v_gene: TRBV5-6; j_gene: TRBJ1-2; d_gene: TRBD1; CDR3aa: CASSQPPGQELFYGYTF; CDR3nt: TGTGCCAGCAGCCAGCCACCGGGACAGGAGTTATTCTATGGCTACACCTTC
abundance: .; v_gene: TRBV29-1; j_gene: TRBJ1-2; d_gene: .; CDR3aa: CSVEPPPGRKDGYTF; CDR3nt: TGCAGCGTTGAACCACCACCGGGAAGAAAGGATGGCTACACCTTC
abundance: .; v_gene: TRBV5-1; j_gene: TRBJ2-1; d_gene: TRBD2; CDR3aa: CASSLGSGAAISYNEQFF; CDR3nt: TGCGCCAGCAGCTTGGGTAGCGGGGCGGCCATCTCCTACAATGAGCAGTTCTTC
abundance: once; v_gene: TRBV10-1; j_gene: TRBJ2-2; d_gene: .; CDR3aa: CASSRDYTGELFF; CDR3nt: TGCGCCAGCAGTAGGGATTACACCGGGGAGCTGTTTTTT
abundance: .; v_gene: TRBV5-4; j_gene: TRBJ2-5; d_gene: TRBD1; CDR3aa: CASSLSGTEETQYF; CDR3nt: TGTGCCAGCAGCTTGTCCGGGACAGAAGAGACCCAGTACTTC
abundance: .; v_gene: TRBV6-5; j_gene: TRBJ1-2; d_gene: .; CDR3aa: CASSYSTTVGYTF; CDR3nt: TGTGCCAGCAGTTACTCGACAACCGTTGGCTACACCTTC
abundance: .; v_gene: TRBV19; j_gene: TRBJ2-1; d_gene: .; CDR3aa: CASSWGFEQFF; CDR3nt: TGTGCCAGTAGTTGGGGGTTTGAGCAGTTCTTC
abundance: medium-sized; v_gene: TRBV7-8; j_gene: TRBJ2-1; d_gene: TRBD2; CDR3aa: CASSLVGGGLNEQFF; CDR3nt: TGTGCCAGCAGCTTAGTAGGCGGGGGACTTAATGAGCAGTTCTTC
abundance: .; v_gene: TRBV28; j_gene: TRBJ2-7; d_gene: .; CDR3aa: CASSPTQSYYEQYF; CDR3nt: TGTGCCAGCAGCCCTACCCAATCCTACTACGAGCAGTACTTC
abundance: .; v_gene: TRBV10-1; j_gene: TRBJ2-3; d_gene: TRBD1; CDR3aa: CASSAPGQGKDTQYF; CDR3nt: TGCGCCAGCAGTGCCCCCGGACAGGGGAAAGATACGCAGTATTTT
abundance: .; v_gene: TRBV24-1; j_gene: TRBJ2-3; d_gene: TRBD2; CDR3aa: CATRGRGFTDTQYF; CDR3nt: TGTGCCACCAGAGGGCGGGGGTTCACAGATACGCAGTATTTT
abundance: .; v_gene: TRBV7-9; j_gene: TRBJ1-1; d_gene: .; CDR3aa: CASSLLNTEAFF; CDR3nt: TGTGCCAGCAGCTTATTGAACACTGAAGCTTTCTTT
abundance: .; v_gene: TRBV19; j_gene: TRBJ1-5; d_gene: .; CDR3aa: CASRRTGIQPQHF; CDR3nt: TGTGCCAGTAGGCGAACAGGGATCCAGCCCCAGCATTTT
abundance: .; v_gene: TRBV28; j_gene: TRBJ1-2; d_gene: .; CDR3aa: CASSRGVGNGYTF; CDR3nt: TGTGCCAGCAGTCGGGGCGTGGGGAATGGCTACACCTTC
abundance: once; v_gene: TRBV13; j_gene: TRBJ1-1; d_gene: .; CDR3aa: CASRGGTEAFF; CDR3nt: TGTGCCAGCAGGGGGGGCACTGAAGCTTTCTTT
abundance: .; v_gene: TRBV5-6; j_gene: TRBJ1-2; d_gene: .; CDR3aa: CASSPGTKNYGYTF; CDR3nt: TGTGCCAGCAGCCCCGGGACAAAAAACTATGGCTACACCTTC
abundance: .; v_gene: TRBV5-4; j_gene: TRBJ2-1; d_gene: .; CDR3aa: CASSSGGGLDNEQFF; CDR3nt: TGTGCCAGCAGCTCTGGGGGGGGGCTGGACAATGAGCAGTTCTTC
abundance: .; v_gene: TRBV4-1; j_gene: TRBJ1-5; d_gene: .; CDR3aa: CASSQEALYQPQHF; CDR3nt: TGCGCCAGCAGCCAAGAGGCTCTATATCAGCCCCAGCATTTT
abundance: .; v_gene: TRBV28; j_gene: TRBJ1-2; d_gene: TRBD1; CDR3aa: CASSLSGQGSLYGYTF; CDR3nt: TGTGCCAGCAGTTTATCGGGACAGGGTTCCCTCTATGGCTACACCTTC
abundance: once; v_gene: TRBV19; j_gene: TRBJ2-7; d_gene: .; CDR3aa: CATRQTLLAYEQYF; CDR3nt: TGTGCCACTAGACAGACCCTCCTAGCCTACGAGCAGTACTTC
abundance: .; v_gene: TRBV5-6; j_gene: TRBJ2-1; d_gene: .; CDR3aa: CASSKQGINEQFF; CDR3nt: TGTGCCAGCAGCAAACAGGGTATCAATGAGCAGTTCTTC
abundance: .; v_gene: TRBV5-1; j_gene: TRBJ1-4; d_gene: .; CDR3aa: CASSLAVGGANEKLFF; CDR3nt: TGCGCCAGCAGCTTGGCAGTCGGGGGGGCTAATGAAAAACTGTTTTTT